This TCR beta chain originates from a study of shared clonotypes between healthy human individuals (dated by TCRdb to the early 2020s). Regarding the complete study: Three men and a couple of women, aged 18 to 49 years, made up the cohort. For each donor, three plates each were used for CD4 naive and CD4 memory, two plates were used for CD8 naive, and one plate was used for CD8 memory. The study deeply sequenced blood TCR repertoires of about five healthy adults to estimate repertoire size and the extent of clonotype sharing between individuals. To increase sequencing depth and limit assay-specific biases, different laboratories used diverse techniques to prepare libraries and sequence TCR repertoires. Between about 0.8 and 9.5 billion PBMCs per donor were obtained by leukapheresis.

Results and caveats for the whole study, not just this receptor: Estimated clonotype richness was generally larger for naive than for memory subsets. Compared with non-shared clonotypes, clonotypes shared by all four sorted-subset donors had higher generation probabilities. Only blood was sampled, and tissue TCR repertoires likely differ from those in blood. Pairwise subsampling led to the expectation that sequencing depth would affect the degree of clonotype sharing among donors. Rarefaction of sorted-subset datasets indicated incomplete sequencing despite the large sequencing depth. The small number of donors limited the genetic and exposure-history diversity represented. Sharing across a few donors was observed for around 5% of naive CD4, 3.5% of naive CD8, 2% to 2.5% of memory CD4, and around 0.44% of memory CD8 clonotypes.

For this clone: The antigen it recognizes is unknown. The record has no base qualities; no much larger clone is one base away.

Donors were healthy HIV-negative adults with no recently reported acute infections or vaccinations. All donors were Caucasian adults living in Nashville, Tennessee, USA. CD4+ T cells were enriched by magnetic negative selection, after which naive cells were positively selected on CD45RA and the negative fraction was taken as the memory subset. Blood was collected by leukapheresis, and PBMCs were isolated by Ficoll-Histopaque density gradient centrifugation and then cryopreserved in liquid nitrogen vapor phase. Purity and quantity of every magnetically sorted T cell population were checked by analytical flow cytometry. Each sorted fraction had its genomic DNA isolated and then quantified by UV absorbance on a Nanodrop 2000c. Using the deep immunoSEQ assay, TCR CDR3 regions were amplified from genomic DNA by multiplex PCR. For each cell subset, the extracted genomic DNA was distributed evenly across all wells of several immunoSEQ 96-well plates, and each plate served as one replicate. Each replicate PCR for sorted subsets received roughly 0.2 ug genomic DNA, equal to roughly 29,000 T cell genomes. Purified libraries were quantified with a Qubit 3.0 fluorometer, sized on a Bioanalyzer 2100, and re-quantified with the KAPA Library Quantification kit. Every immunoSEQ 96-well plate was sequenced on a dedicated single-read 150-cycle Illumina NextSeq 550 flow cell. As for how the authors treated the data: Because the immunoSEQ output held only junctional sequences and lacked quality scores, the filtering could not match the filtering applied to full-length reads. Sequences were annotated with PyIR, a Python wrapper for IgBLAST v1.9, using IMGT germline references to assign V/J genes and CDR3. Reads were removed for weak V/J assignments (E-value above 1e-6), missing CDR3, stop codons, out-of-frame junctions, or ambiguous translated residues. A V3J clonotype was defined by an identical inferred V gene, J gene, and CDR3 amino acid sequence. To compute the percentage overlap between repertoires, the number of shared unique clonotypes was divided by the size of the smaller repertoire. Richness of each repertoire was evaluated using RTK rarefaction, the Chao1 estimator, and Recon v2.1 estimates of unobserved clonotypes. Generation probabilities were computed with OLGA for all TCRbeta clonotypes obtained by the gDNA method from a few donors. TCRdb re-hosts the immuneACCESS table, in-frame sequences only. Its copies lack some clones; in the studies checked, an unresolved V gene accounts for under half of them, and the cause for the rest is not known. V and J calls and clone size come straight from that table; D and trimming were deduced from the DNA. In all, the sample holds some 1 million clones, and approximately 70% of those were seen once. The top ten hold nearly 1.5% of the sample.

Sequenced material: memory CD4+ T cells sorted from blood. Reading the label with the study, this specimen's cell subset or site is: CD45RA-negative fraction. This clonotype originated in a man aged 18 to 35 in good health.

In nucleotides, the sequence is TGTGCCAGCAGCTTGGGCAGGTCCTATAATTCACCCCTCCACTTT. This translates into CASSLGRSYNSPLHF. The rearrangement joined TRBV5-6 to TRBJ1-6, with the D gene call left open. There are 15 amino acids in the CDR3, from cysteine to phenylalanine inclusive. The sequence is cut down to CDR3 DNA, 45 bases in frame from base 1. Sequences SGHDT (CDR1) and YYEEEE (CDR2) are obtained from the germline V gene. V and J are truncated by 0 bases and 1 base respectively, leaving an intervening sequence of 5 bases.